These T cell receptor beta chains were read from a single sample in a study of cytomegalovirus exposure and HLA in healthy donors. Generated by immunoSEQ multiplex PCR, the TCRdb table keeps only in-frame clones and is missing some. The sample lists over 150,000 clones; 86% were seen once. Sequencing used PBMCs. These receptors were taken from a human donor in good health. Each CDR3 is given with its conserved first and last residue. The D gene is left open where the match is weak. The size entry is marked missing in some rows and otherwise reads once, few, many or a size class.

d_call: TRBD2
clone_size: .
v_call: TRBV11-2
j_call: TRBJ2-1
cdr3_aa: CASSSPGTSGSWQFF
cdr3_nt: TGTGCCAGCAGCTCACCCGGGACTAGCGGGAGTTGGCAGTTCTTC

d_call: TRBD2
clone_size: .
v_call: TRBV6-1
j_call: TRBJ2-7
cdr3_aa: CASRLAESSYEQYF
cdr3_nt: TGTGCCAGCCGTCTAGCGGAGAGCTCCTACGAGCAGTACTTC

d_call: TRBD2
clone_size: .
v_call: TRBV7-3
j_call: TRBJ2-1
cdr3_aa: CASSLREDGNEQFF
cdr3_nt: TGTGCCAGCAGCTTACGGGAGGACGGGAATGAGCAGTTCTTC

d_call: TRBD1
clone_size: .
v_call: TRBV9
j_call: TRBJ1-2
cdr3_aa: CASSPQPDRGGDGYTF
cdr3_nt: TGTGCCAGCAGCCCCCAACCAGACAGGGGGGGGGATGGCTACACCTTC

d_call: TRBD2
clone_size: .
v_call: TRBV13
j_call: TRBJ2-3
cdr3_aa: CASSSAGATDTQYF
cdr3_nt: TGTGCCAGCAGCTCGGCGGGAGCCACAGATACGCAGTATTTT

d_call: TRBD1
clone_size: .
v_call: TRBV27
j_call: TRBJ1-2
cdr3_aa: CASSFGTGGSEGYTF
cdr3_nt: TGTGCCAGCAGTTTCGGGACAGGGGGCTCGGAAGGCTACACCTTC

d_call: .
clone_size: .
v_call: TRBV6-1
j_call: TRBJ1-2
cdr3_aa: CASSRTERYGYTF
cdr3_nt: TGTGCCAGCAGTAGGACAGAGAGATATGGCTACACCTTC

d_call: TRBD1
clone_size: .
v_call: TRBV11-2
j_call: TRBJ1-2
cdr3_aa: CASSPGTGYGYTF
cdr3_nt: TGTGCCAGCAGCCCAGGGACAGGGTATGGCTACACCTTC

d_call: .
clone_size: few
v_call: TRBV5-6
j_call: TRBJ1-2
cdr3_aa: CASSIGTYGYTF
cdr3_nt: TGTGCCAGCAGCATCGGGACTTATGGCTACACCTTC

d_call: .
clone_size: once
v_call: TRBV7-2
j_call: TRBJ2-7
cdr3_aa: CASSLALTSSSYEQYF
cdr3_nt: TGTGCCAGCAGCTTAGCGCTAACCTCGAGCTCCTACGAGCAGTACTTC

d_call: .
clone_size: .
v_call: TRBV5-1
j_call: TRBJ1-2
cdr3_aa: CASSSQPTDFNYGYTF
cdr3_nt: TGCGCCAGCAGCTCCCAACCTACTGACTTCAACTATGGCTACACCTTC

d_call: TRBD1
clone_size: .
v_call: TRBV9
j_call: TRBJ1-3
cdr3_aa: CASSSGPGQTLDTIYF
cdr3_nt: TGTGCCAGCAGCTCAGGTCCGGGACAGACCTTAGACACCATATATTTT

d_call: .
clone_size: .
v_call: TRBV6-1
j_call: TRBJ1-1
cdr3_aa: CASSENRVEKAFF
cdr3_nt: TGTGCCAGCAGTGAAAACAGGGTGGAGAAGGCTTTCTTT

d_call: TRBD2
clone_size: .
v_call: TRBV9
j_call: TRBJ2-2
cdr3_aa: CASSVEAGGVTGELFF
cdr3_nt: TGTGCCAGCAGCGTAGAAGCGGGAGGGGTCACCGGGGAGCTGTTTTTT

d_call: TRBD1
clone_size: .
v_call: TRBV7-9
j_call: TRBJ1-1
cdr3_aa: CASSLRSPGQGDTEAFF
cdr3_nt: TGTGCCAGCAGCCTAAGATCACCGGGACAGGGGGACACTGAAGCTTTCTTT

d_call: .
clone_size: .
v_call: TRBV9
j_call: TRBJ1-6
cdr3_aa: CASSPRQGDNSPLHF
cdr3_nt: TGTGCCAGCAGCCCGCGACAAGGCGATAATTCACCCCTCCACTTT

d_call: TRBD1
clone_size: .
v_call: TRBV7-7
j_call: TRBJ2-7
cdr3_aa: CASSRDRGREQYF
cdr3_nt: TGTGCTAGCAGCCGGGACAGGGGGCGCGAGCAGTACTTC

d_call: .
clone_size: .
v_call: TRBV5-1
j_call: TRBJ1-6
cdr3_aa: CASSLGADTNSPLHF
cdr3_nt: TGCGCCAGCAGCTTGGGCGCGGACACGAATTCACCCCTCCACTTT

d_call: TRBD2
clone_size: .
v_call: TRBV30
j_call: TRBJ2-7
cdr3_aa: CAWSTSDNYEQYF
cdr3_nt: TGTGCCTGGAGTACTAGCGACAACTACGAGCAGTACTTC

d_call: .
clone_size: .
v_call: TRBV18
j_call: TRBJ2-7
cdr3_aa: CASSQTSHLEQYF
cdr3_nt: TGTGCCAGCTCACAAACTAGTCATCTCGAGCAGTACTTC

d_call: .
clone_size: .
v_call: TRBV9
j_call: TRBJ2-3
cdr3_aa: CASSEGDSTDTQYF
cdr3_nt: TGTGCCAGCAGCGAAGGGGATAGCACAGATACGCAGTATTTT

d_call: TRBD1
clone_size: .
v_call: TRBV10-2
j_call: TRBJ2-1
cdr3_aa: CASSERDRGPNEQFF
cdr3_nt: TGCGCCAGCAGTGAGAGGGACAGGGGGCCCAATGAGCAGTTCTTC

d_call: .
clone_size: .
v_call: TRBV19
j_call: TRBJ2-1
cdr3_aa: CASSLTGMEQFF
cdr3_nt: TGTGCCAGTAGTCTCACAGGGATGGAGCAGTTCTTC

d_call: TRBD2
clone_size: .
v_call: TRBV5-1
j_call: TRBJ2-7
cdr3_aa: CASSLYSGGGPGGEQYF
cdr3_nt: TGCGCCAGCAGCTTGTATTCCGGCGGGGGGCCTGGGGGGGAGCAGTACTTC

d_call: TRBD1
clone_size: once
v_call: TRBV27
j_call: TRBJ2-1
cdr3_aa: CASSPRTGRAFF
cdr3_nt: TGTGCCAGCAGTCCCCGGACAGGCCGGGCGTTCTTC

d_call: .
clone_size: .
v_call: TRBV30
j_call: TRBJ1-1
cdr3_aa: CAWKALRGNTEAFF
cdr3_nt: TGTGCCTGGAAAGCTCTCCGGGGGAACACTGAAGCTTTCTTT

d_call: .
clone_size: .
v_call: TRBV12-5
j_call: TRBJ1-2
cdr3_aa: CASGLAGQRLTSGYTF
cdr3_nt: TGTGCTAGTGGTTTGGCAGGCCAGCGGCTGACCTCTGGCTACACCTTC

d_call: TRBD1
clone_size: .
v_call: TRBV5-4
j_call: TRBJ1-2
cdr3_aa: CASSSGQVYGYTF
cdr3_nt: TGTGCCAGCAGCTCCGGACAGGTCTACGGCTACACCTTC

d_call: TRBD1
clone_size: few
v_call: TRBV13
j_call: TRBJ2-6
cdr3_aa: CASSPPPGTAGANVLTF
cdr3_nt: TGTGCCAGCAGCCCGCCCCCCGGGACAGCTGGGGCCAACGTCCTGACTTTC

d_call: TRBD2
clone_size: .
v_call: TRBV5-1
j_call: TRBJ2-1
cdr3_aa: CASSLPTSGAINEQFF
cdr3_nt: TGCGCCAGCAGCCTACCAACTAGCGGGGCTATCAATGAGCAGTTCTTC

d_call: TRBD1
clone_size: .
v_call: TRBV29-1
j_call: TRBJ2-5
cdr3_aa: CSVDGPTGAQETQYF
cdr3_nt: TGCAGCGTTGATGGCCCGACAGGGGCCCAAGAGACCCAGTACTTC

d_call: TRBD1
clone_size: .
v_call: TRBV28
j_call: TRBJ2-2
cdr3_aa: CASSWGQPGELFF
cdr3_nt: TGTGCCAGCAGCTGGGGACAGCCCGGGGAGCTGTTTTTT

d_call: TRBD2
clone_size: once
v_call: TRBV7-9
j_call: TRBJ2-1
cdr3_aa: CASSLLAGGYNEQFF
cdr3_nt: TGTGCCAGCAGCTTACTAGCGGGAGGGTACAATGAGCAGTTCTTC

d_call: TRBD1
clone_size: .
v_call: TRBV12-5
j_call: TRBJ2-2
cdr3_aa: CASGLLQGYTGELFF
cdr3_nt: TGTGCTAGTGGTTTGTTACAGGGGTACACCGGGGAGCTGTTTTTT

d_call: TRBD1
clone_size: .
v_call: TRBV27
j_call: TRBJ1-6
cdr3_aa: CASSQSGGQGGSPLHF
cdr3_nt: TGTGCCAGCAGTCAAAGCGGCGGACAGGGGGGTTCACCCCTCCACTTT

d_call: TRBD1
clone_size: .
v_call: TRBV29-1
j_call: TRBJ1-4
cdr3_aa: CSAQDRGRGEKLFF
cdr3_nt: TGCAGCGCTCAGGACAGGGGTCGTGGTGAAAAACTGTTTTTT

d_call: TRBD2
clone_size: .
v_call: TRBV28
j_call: TRBJ2-7
cdr3_aa: CASSLGTSGSYEQYF
cdr3_nt: TGTGCCAGCAGTCTTGGGACTAGCGGGAGCTACGAGCAGTACTTC

d_call: TRBD1
clone_size: .
v_call: TRBV15
j_call: TRBJ1-5
cdr3_aa: CATSREGGGNQPQHF
cdr3_nt: TGTGCCACCAGCAGAGAAGGGGGCGGTAATCAGCCCCAGCATTTT

d_call: .
clone_size: once
v_call: TRBV6-1
j_call: TRBJ2-2
cdr3_aa: CASSKTGNPPGELFF
cdr3_nt: TGTGCCAGCAGTAAAACAGGCAATCCCCCCGGGGAGCTGTTTTTT

d_call: .
clone_size: .
v_call: TRBV10-1
j_call: TRBJ2-3
cdr3_aa: CASSVIGTDTQYF
cdr3_nt: TGCGCCAGCAGTGTCATTGGCACAGATACGCAGTATTTT

d_call: .
clone_size: .
v_call: TRBV2
j_call: TRBJ1-1
cdr3_aa: CASSEYSPNTEAFF
cdr3_nt: TGTGCCAGCAGTGAATACAGCCCTAACACTGAAGCTTTCTTT

d_call: .
clone_size: few
v_call: TRBV18
j_call: TRBJ2-7
cdr3_aa: CASSPLQDFNEQYF
cdr3_nt: TGTGCCAGCTCACCACTTCAGGACTTCAACGAGCAGTACTTC

d_call: .
clone_size: once
v_call: TRBV11-2
j_call: TRBJ2-5
cdr3_aa: CASSLGQKKETQYF
cdr3_nt: TGTGCCAGCAGCTTAGGACAGAAAAAAGAGACCCAGTACTTC

d_call: .
clone_size: .
v_call: TRBV6-5
j_call: TRBJ1-5
cdr3_aa: CASSPTNIQPQHF
cdr3_nt: TGTGCCAGCAGTCCAACAAACATCCAGCCCCAGCATTTT

d_call: .
clone_size: .
v_call: TRBV5-6
j_call: TRBJ1-2
cdr3_aa: CASSLSRLRKGARGYGYTF
cdr3_nt: TGTGCCAGCAGCTTGTCCCGATTAAGGAAAGGGGCGCGGGGCTATGGCTACACCTTC

d_call: .
clone_size: .
v_call: TRBV15
j_call: TRBJ2-5
cdr3_aa: CATSRDVARQETQYF
cdr3_nt: TGTGCCACCAGCAGAGATGTCGCCAGGCAAGAGACCCAGTACTTC

d_call: .
clone_size: once
v_call: TRBV28
j_call: TRBJ1-3
cdr3_aa: CASSTPQITGNTIYF
cdr3_nt: TGTGCCAGCAGTACACCGCAGATAACTGGAAACACCATATATTTT

d_call: .
clone_size: .
v_call: TRBV11-2
j_call: TRBJ2-5
cdr3_aa: CASSLDKETQYF
cdr3_nt: TGTGCCAGCAGCTTAGATAAAGAGACCCAGTACTTC

d_call: .
clone_size: .
v_call: TRBV2
j_call: TRBJ1-5
cdr3_aa: CASRQMFSNQPQHF
cdr3_nt: TGTGCCAGCAGACAGATGTTTAGCAATCAGCCCCAGCATTTT

d_call: TRBD2
clone_size: few
v_call: TRBV19
j_call: TRBJ2-7
cdr3_aa: CASSKTSGNFPYEQYF
cdr3_nt: TGTGCCAGTAGTAAAACTAGCGGGAACTTCCCCTACGAGCAGTACTTC

d_call: TRBD2
clone_size: .
v_call: TRBV13
j_call: TRBJ2-5
cdr3_aa: CASSLNLLSSGGQETQYF
cdr3_nt: TGTGCCAGCAGCTTAAATTTACTTTCTAGCGGGGGCCAAGAGACCCAGTACTTC

d_call: .
clone_size: .
v_call: TRBV6-6
j_call: TRBJ1-1
cdr3_aa: CASSLRVGTEAFF
cdr3_nt: TGTGCCAGCAGTCTCAGGGTTGGCACTGAAGCTTTCTTT

d_call: .
clone_size: .
v_call: TRBV29-1
j_call: TRBJ2-3
cdr3_aa: CSVVGGVPDTQYF
cdr3_nt: TGCAGCGTTGTAGGGGGGGTCCCAGATACGCAGTATTTT

d_call: .
clone_size: few
v_call: TRBV6-1
j_call: TRBJ1-2
cdr3_aa: CASSEAGGVWNGYTF
cdr3_nt: TGTGCCAGCAGTGAAGCGGGAGGGGTATGGAATGGCTACACCTTC

d_call: TRBD2
clone_size: few
v_call: TRBV29-1
j_call: TRBJ2-7
cdr3_aa: CSVDNLGGSTYEQYF
cdr3_nt: TGCAGCGTTGACAATTTGGGCGGGAGTACATACGAGCAGTACTTC